This TCR beta chain comes out of a study of blood T cells in healthy people across ages. Study outcomes and limitations: The study found more naive CD4+ cells and higher diversity in long-lived than aged donors.

Germline lookup yields CDR1 LGHDT and CDR2 YNNKEL (reference sequence). This CDR3 contains 14 residues. Worth noting for this clonotype: No antigen is known for it. An end of the junction does not agree with germline; a read error may underlie this.

A second PCR, run for roughly 7 to 11 cycles, used a sample-barcoded 5' primer plus a J-beta primer mix. From the 5' RACE reads, TCRdb called clonotypes with MiXCR, one entry per CDR3 protein. The table has some 900,000 distinct CDR3 sequences, roughly 48% seen once. The chain has TRBV3-1 and TRBJ2-5; D perhaps matches TRBD2 (6 bases). Material: blood. The source is a man aged 30 to 39 in good health. This chain's CDR3 is CASSVRQGRETQYF. CDR3 nucleotide sequence: TGTGCCAGCAGCGTACGGCAGGGCCGGGAGACCCAATACTTC.